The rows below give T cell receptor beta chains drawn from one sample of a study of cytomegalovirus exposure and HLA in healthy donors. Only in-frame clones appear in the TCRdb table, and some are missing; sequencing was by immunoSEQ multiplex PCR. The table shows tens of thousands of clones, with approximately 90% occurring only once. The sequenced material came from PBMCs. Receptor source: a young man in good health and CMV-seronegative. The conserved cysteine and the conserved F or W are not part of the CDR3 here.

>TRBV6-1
ASSESGRGDTQY
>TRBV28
ASSLDRERWYEQY
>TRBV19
AGRRTGGSANYGYT
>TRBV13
ASSFPSATNEKLF
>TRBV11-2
ASSLVGGEYGYT
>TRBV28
ASRTGVEGYT
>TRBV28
ASSSGGRGSQY
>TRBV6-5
ASSLQGAKNIQY
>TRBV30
AWRGGPNQRQY
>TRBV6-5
ASSPGQGATGELF
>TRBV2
ASSRLLKPQH
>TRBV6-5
ASSNGQIFH
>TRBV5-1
ASSLSGVRDEKLF
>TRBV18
ASSPPLDTGELF
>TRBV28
ASSLGPVYGYT
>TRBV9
ASSREWAREDYGYT
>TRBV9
ASSPQGTGAPSVTSTDTQY
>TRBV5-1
ASSQGTGAVYEQF
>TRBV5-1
ASSPTGGSNQPQH
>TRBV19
ASTPGETGELF
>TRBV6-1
ASSEPVPFLAGGEQY
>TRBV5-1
ASSLGTSGIYEQY
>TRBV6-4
ASRKAPGGADTQY
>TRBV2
ASKRGEVGETQY
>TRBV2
ASSGGTEYEQY
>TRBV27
ASSFVGATQY
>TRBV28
ASTQVQETQY
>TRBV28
ASSRGTVVNEKLF
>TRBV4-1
ASSQVSGGRETQY
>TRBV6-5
ASSYSGQYNEKLF
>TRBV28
ASSSPQNEKLF
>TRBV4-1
ASSLRRAGGAGDTQY
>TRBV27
ASSSQYPHVGELF
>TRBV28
ASSPGLNQPQH
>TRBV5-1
ASSLPPLGTATDTQY
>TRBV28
ASTRGGSGSYEQY
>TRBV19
ASSKPRSEAIY
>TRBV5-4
ASSLERGGNTIY
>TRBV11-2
ASSPSGQVETQY
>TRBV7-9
ASSLGWQGNTEAF
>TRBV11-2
ASSLVRGGTDTQY
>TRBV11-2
ASSSQREPSYNEQF
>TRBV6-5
ASSQSRGNYGYT
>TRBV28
ASRGQGRSYEQY
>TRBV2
ASSEALLEGTSSYNEQF
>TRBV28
ASSHADRGEQF
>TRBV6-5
ASTDRQIYEQY
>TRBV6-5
ASSYSPRGWNEQF
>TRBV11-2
ASSLVGGMTGSSYEQY
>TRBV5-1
ASSLASGGPETQY
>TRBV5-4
ASSLAGTLRDEQY
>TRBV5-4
ASSPIGWTGADGELF
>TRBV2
ASSEGLALISTDTQY
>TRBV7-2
ASSLVGGTGEQF
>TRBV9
ASSVNRGYNEQF
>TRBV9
ASSSTSGGSYEQY
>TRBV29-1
SVLPSGTSPQEY
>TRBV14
ASSQGWTKQETQY